What follows are 3 T cell receptor beta chains derived from one specimen sequenced in a study of shared T cell receptors in the human thymus. Assay used: immunoSEQ multiplex PCR; TCRdb lists only in-frame clones, some missing. The table has about 380,000 clones, 85% to 95% seen once; the top ten hold 0.015% to 0.02%. The sample consisted of thymocytes. The receptors come from a human donor.

The CDR3 protein is CASSPRGGGELFF. The CDR3 bases are TGTGCCAGCAGCCCCCGGGGTGGCGGGGAGCTGTTTTTT. The chain employs TRBV11-3 and TRBJ2-2; TRBD2 is a possible D gene (5 bases). Trimming took 5 bases from V and 7 from J, leaving 11 bases between them. This CDR3 region has 13 residues. Germline CDR1 and CDR2: SGHNT and YENEEA.

This chain uses TRBV27 with TRBJ1-5; D possibly corresponds to TRBD1 (6 bases). Trimming took off 3 bases at V and 0 bases at J, with 15 bases between the two ends. Germline V gene lookup returns CDR1 MNHEY and CDR2 SMNVEV (reference sequence). The CDR3 has 17 amino acids. CDR3 coding DNA: TGTGCCAGCAGTTTCTTGGGGGACACCGATAGCAATCAGCCCCAGCATTTT. Amino acid sequence: CASSFLGDTDSNQPQHF.

This clone was seen once. The chain combines TRBV4-2 with TRBJ2-1, with D tentatively TRBD2 (5 bases). The CDR3 extends over 15 amino acids. V was pared by 4 bases and J by 7 bases, with 17 bases between. Germline CDR1 reads LGHNA; CDR2 reads YNFKEQ. DNA for the CDR3: TGTGCCAGCAGCCGCGGTAGGGAATCGGGAAATGAGCAGTTCTTC. It translates to CASSRGRESGNEQFF.